This T cell receptor (beta chain) appears in the sequencing data of a study of blood T cell repertoires in COVID-19. Profiling relied on immunoSEQ multiplex PCR, and the TCRdb table lists in-frame clones only, not all of them. The sample yields about 210,000 clones, 80% seen once. The material sequenced was peripheral blood. The clonotype was recovered from a human donor in a cohort sampled during active COVID-19.

The CDR3 DNA reads as TGTGCCAGCAGCCCCACAGGGCGGGATACGCAGTATTTT. Amino acids: CASSPTGRDTQYF. This sequence joins TRBV12-3 or TRBV12-4 and TRBJ2-3, with a weak D call TRBD1 (6 bases). The CDR3 length is 13 residues. Deletions cut 6 bases from V and 6 bases from J, with 13 bases between.